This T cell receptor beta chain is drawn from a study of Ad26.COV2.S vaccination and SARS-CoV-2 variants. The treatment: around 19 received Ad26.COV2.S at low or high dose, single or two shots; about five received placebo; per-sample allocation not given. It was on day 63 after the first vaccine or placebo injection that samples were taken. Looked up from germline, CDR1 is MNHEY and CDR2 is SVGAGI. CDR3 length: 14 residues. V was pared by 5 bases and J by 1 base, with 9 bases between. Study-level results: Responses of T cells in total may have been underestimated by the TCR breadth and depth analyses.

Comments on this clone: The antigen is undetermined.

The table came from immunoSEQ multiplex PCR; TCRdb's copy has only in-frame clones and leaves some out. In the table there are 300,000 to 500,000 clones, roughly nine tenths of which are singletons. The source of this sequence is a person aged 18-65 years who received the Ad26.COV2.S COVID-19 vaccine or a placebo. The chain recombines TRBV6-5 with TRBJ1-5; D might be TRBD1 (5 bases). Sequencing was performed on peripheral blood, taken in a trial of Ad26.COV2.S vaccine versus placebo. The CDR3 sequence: CASSLDNSNQPQHF. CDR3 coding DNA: TGTGCCAGCAGTCTGGACAACAGCAATCAGCCCCAGCATTTT.